These 25 T cell receptor beta chains originate from one sample sequenced in a study of sequential checkpoint blockade in melanoma. Generated by immunoSEQ multiplex PCR, the TCRdb table keeps only in-frame clones and is missing some. Of fewer than 25,000 clones in the sample, roughly 80% were seen once. Treatment specified: randomized to nivolumab then ipilimumab (arm A) or the reverse (arm B). The sequenced sample was CD8+ T cells sorted from blood (inferred from file names), obtained from a patient given nivolumab and ipilimumab in sequence. The receptor source for this set is a human donor with melanoma.

This chain's CDR3 is CSARRDSSYEQYF. The DNA of the CDR3 is TGCAGCGCCCGGCGGGACAGCTCCTACGAGCAGTACTTC. This chain connects TRBV29-1 to TRBJ2-7, with D possibly being TRBD1 (7 bases). This CDR3 spans 13 amino acids. V lost 7 bases and J 0 bases, leaving 13 bases between the germline ends. From germline, CDR1 is SQVTM and CDR2 ANQGSEA.

This rearrangement joins TRBV5-1 to TRBJ2-2, with TRBD2 matching 11 bases. Germline trimming cut 4 bases from V and 6 bases from J; bases unmatched to any gene: 8. The CDR3 is made up of 16 amino acids. Germline values: CDR1 SGHRS, CDR2 YFSETQ. CDR3 coding DNA: TGCGCCAGCAGCCCTTCAATAGCGGGGGGGCCCGGGGAGCTGTTTTTT. Translated: CASSPSIAGGPGELFF.

The gene calls are TRBV6-5 and TRBJ1-2; no definite D call. The CDR3 loop spans 14 amino acids. Germline V gene lookup returns CDR1 MNHEY and CDR2 SVGAGI. Trimming removed 7 bases at V and 8 bases at J, with 20 bases between. The CDR3 loop reads CASTDPTESGGYTF. CDR3 in DNA: TGTGCCAGCACCGATCCGACTGAGTCGGGAGGCTACACCTTC.

The chain links TRBV28 to TRBJ1-5; no clear D. From germline, CDR1 is MDHEN and CDR2 SYDVKM. V gave up 2 bases and J gave up 7 bases, with 12 bases separating them. The CDR3 extends over 14 amino acids. The CDR3 sequence is CASSLDGWRQPQHF. The CDR3 coding sequence is TGTGCCAGCAGTTTAGACGGTTGGAGACAGCCCCAGCATTTT.

V usage is TRBV7-2 and J usage is TRBJ2-7, with 16 bases aligning to TRBD2. The J segment lost 5 bases and the V segment lost 5 bases, leaving 6 bases of the junction unmatched. CDR1 and CDR2 from the germline V gene are SGHTA and FQGNSA. This CDR3 is 16 amino acids long. In nucleotides, the CDR3 is TGTGCCAGCAGCCTCGGGACTAGCGGGAGGGTCCACGAGCAGTACTTC. As protein: CASSLGTSGRVHEQYF.

This clone was seen a few times. This sequence joins TRBV7-6 and TRBJ2-5; TRBD1 matches at 8 bases. The CDR3 is 17 residues long. Losses at the gene ends were 5 bases for V and 4 bases for J; bases not matched to a gene: 15. CDR1 is SGHVS and CDR2 is FNYEAQ in the germline V gene. CDR3 bases: TGTGCCAGCAGCCGACCCTTACAGGGGGAAGAGGGAGAGACCCAGTACTTC. Its translation is CASSRPLQGEEGETQYF. Filled out from reference TRBV7-6 and TRBJ2-5, the complete variable domain reads GAGVSQSPRYKVTKRGQDVALRCDPISGHVSLYWYRQALGQGPEFLTYFNYEAQQDKSGLPNDRFSAERPEGSISTLTIQRTEQRDSAMYRCASSRPLQGEEGETQYFGPGTRLLVL.

The table lists this clone with a count of one. The V gene is TRBV5-5, the J gene TRBJ2-1, with 11 bases lining up with TRBD2. The V and J ends lost 4 bases and 0 bases, in that order; junction bases with no gene match: 15. The V gene's germline CDR1 is SGHKS and CDR2 YYEKEE (reference sequence). The CDR3 runs 20 residues. The CDR3 nucleotides are TGTGCCAGCAGCCATCCAACTAGCGGGGGAGATACGAGCTCCTACAATGAGCAGTTCTTC. Amino acid sequence: CASSHPTSGGDTSSYNEQFF.

V usage is TRBV14 and J usage is TRBJ2-1, with D perhaps TRBD2 (6 bases). The germline CDR1 and CDR2 sequences are SGHDN and FVKESK. The CDR3 totals 11 residues. V was shortened by 8 bases and J by 4 bases, with 6 bases between the two germline ends. CDR3 sequence reads: CASGTYNEQFF. The CDR3 DNA follows: TGTGCCAGCGGGACTTACAATGAGCAGTTCTTC.

The gene calls are TRBV7-8 and TRBJ2-7; unclear D gene. V lost 5 bases to trimming and J lost 6 bases, with 26 bases between them. The germline gives CDR1 SGHVS, CDR2 FQNEAQ. The CDR3 runs 17 residues. The DNA of the CDR3 is TGTGCCAGCAGCCCATATTCAGGTCTATCCTCTGTCGTCGAGCAGTACTTC. The encoded protein is CASSPYSGLSSVVEQYF.

The chain employs TRBV6-1 and TRBJ1-2; 7 bases line up with TRBD1. CDR1 is MNHNS and CDR2 is SASEGT in the germline V gene. The CDR3 length is 13 residues. Trimming removed 5 bases from V and 2 bases from J; junction bases left unmatched: 2. In DNA, the CDR3 is TGTGCCAGCAGTCACAGGGGAAACTATGGCTACACCTTC. It translates to CASSHRGNYGYTF.

The table lists this clone with a count of one. The chain carries TRBV11-3 and TRBJ2-2; TRBD1 is a possible D gene (5 bases). Germline assignment: CDR1 SGHNT and CDR2 YENEEA. Trimming removed 3 bases at V and 2 bases at J, with 13 bases between. The CDR3 has 16 residues. DNA for the CDR3: TGTGCCAGCAGCTTCTTTTGGGGCCAAAACACCGGGGAGCTGTTTTTT. Encoded protein: CASSFFWGQNTGELFF. Using reference TRBV11-3 and TRBJ2-2 for the parts outside the CDR3, the full variable domain is EAGVVQSPRYKIIEKKQPVAFWCNPISGHNTLYWYLQNLGQGPELLIRYENEEAVDDSQLPKDRFSAERLKGVDSTLKIQPAELGDSAVYLCASSFFWGQNTGELFFGEGSRLTVL.

The chain links TRBV28 to TRBJ1-4; TRBD1 agrees at 7 bases. The CDR3 consists of 15 residues. Germline CDR1 is MDHEN and CDR2 is SYDVKM. The V gene end was trimmed by 4 bases and the J gene end by 14 bases; junction bases not matched to a gene: 16. CDR3 bases: TGTGCCAGCAGTTCTCAGTCGACAGGGAGCGTGTCCCTGTTTTTT. It specifies CASSSQSTGSVSLFF.

The chain joins TRBV29-1 to TRBJ2-2, with 8 bases matching TRBD2. CDR3 size: 13 residues. With 6 bases clipped from V and 0 bases from J, the junction kept 0 bases outside the gene matches. Germline loops: CDR1 SQVTM, CDR2 ANQGSEA. CDR3 nucleotide sequence: TGCAGCGTGACTAGCGCGAACACCGGGGAGCTGTTTTTT. This translates into CSVTSANTGELFF.

This clone showed up just once. The genes are TRBV6-5 and TRBJ1-1; no firm D call. V shed 0 bases and J shed 0 bases, with 11 bases lying between them. The CDR3 extends over 16 amino acids. Germline V CDR1 and CDR2: MNHEY, SVGAGI. In DNA form, the CDR3 reads TGTGCCAGCAGTTACTCGACGGGGTTGGTGAACACTGAAGCTTTCTTT. Its translation is CASSYSTGLVNTEAFF.

The chain recombines TRBV7-9 with TRBJ2-3, with 10 bases aligning to TRBD2. The CDR3 contains 16 residues. CDR1 is SEHNR, CDR2 FQNEAQ, per germline (reference sequence). Trimming at V came to 3 bases and at J to 0 bases, leaving 3 bases not matched to a gene. The CDR3 spells CASSFSSGGSTDTQYF. Written as DNA, the CDR3 is TGTGCCAGCAGCTTCTCTAGCGGGGGTAGCACAGATACGCAGTATTTT.

The chain joins TRBV5-8 to TRBJ1-6, with 9 bases that match TRBD1. This CDR3 region has 16 residues. The junction had 10 bases not matched to a gene; V was cut back by 6 bases and J by 6 bases. Germline V gene sequence: CDR1 SGHTS, CDR2 YDEGEE. The CDR3 is CASTPPGQGGNSPLHF. In DNA, the CDR3 is TGTGCCAGCACGCCTCCGGGACAGGGCGGTAATTCACCCCTCCACTTT.

The V and J genes are TRBV13 and TRBJ2-6, with D unclear. V was clipped by 1 base and J by 4 bases, with 8 bases between them. The CDR3 runs 15 residues. CDR1 is PRHDT and CDR2 is FYEKMQ in the germline V gene (reference sequence). CDR3 sequence (DNA): TGTGCCAGCAGCTTAGCACAGAAGGGGGCCAACGTCCTGACTTTC. Encoded protein: CASSLAQKGANVLTF.

This clone was recorded once. CDR3 region: CASRRDSDYGYTF. DNA of the CDR3: TGTGCCAGCAGGAGAGACAGCGACTATGGCTACACCTTC. This rearrangement joins TRBV7-8 to TRBJ1-2; tentatively, D is TRBD1 (5 bases). CDR1 and CDR2 (germline): SGHVS, FQNEAQ. V dropped 6 bases and J dropped 3 bases, with 11 bases sitting between them. CDR3 size: 13 residues.

With respect to this clone: This same CDR3 is encoded by further DNA sequences in the sample. The chain combines TRBV4-1 with TRBJ1-5; the match to TRBD1 covers 8 bases. Germline V CDR1 and CDR2: MGHRA, YSYEKL. This CDR3 is built from 15 residues. Germline trimming cut 1 base from V and 3 bases from J; bases unmatched to any gene: 2. The CDR3: CASSQAGGYNQPQHF. The CDR3 DNA sequence: TGCGCCAGCAGCCAAGCAGGGGGCTACAATCAGCCCCAGCATTTT.

The V and J genes are TRBV9 and TRBJ2-3; the match to TRBD2 covers 11 bases. Germline CDR1 and CDR2: SGDLS and YYNGEE. Trimming removed 3 bases from V and 4 bases from J; junction bases left unmatched: 4. This CDR3 contains 15 residues. The CDR3 reads CASSASGGRADTQYF. CDR3 DNA: TGTGCCAGCAGCGCTAGCGGGGGGAGGGCAGATACGCAGTATTTT.

J is TRBJ2-5 and V is TRBV7-7, with 7 bases lining up with TRBD1. The CDR3 has 16 residues. V was clipped by 5 bases and J by 5 bases; unmatched bases: 14. Germline CDR1 SSHAT, CDR2 FNYEAQ (reference sequence). CDR3 sequence reads: CASSLTSGTEGETQYF. CDR3 in DNA: TGTGCCAGCAGCCTCACCTCCGGGACAGAGGGGGAGACCCAGTACTTC.

The chain links TRBV9 to TRBJ1-2; D is possibly TRBD1 (5 bases). Germline CDR1 reads SGDLS; CDR2 reads YYNGEE. The CDR3 sequence is 15 residues long. Between the trimmed V and J ends, which lost 3 bases and 1 base, there was a span of 13 bases. The CDR3: CASSAPRDNNYGYTF. The DNA of the CDR3 is TGTGCCAGCAGCGCGCCCAGGGATAATAACTATGGCTACACCTTC.

Here the CDR3 DNA reads TGCGCCAGCAGCCAAGACCGGGCTTCGGGAGGAAATGAGCAGTTCTTC. Translation gives CASSQDRASGGNEQFF. The chain carries TRBV4-3 and TRBJ2-1, with 7 bases that match TRBD2. The CDR3 totals 16 residues. Germline V gene sequence: CDR1 LGHNA, CDR2 YSLEER. V was clipped by 0 bases and J by 7 bases; unmatched bases: 9.

V is TRBV7-9 and J is TRBJ2-7, with unresolved D. CDR1 is SEHNR, CDR2 FQNEAQ, per germline (reference sequence). The CDR3 covers 13 residues. V was clipped by 5 bases and J by 3 bases, with 11 bases between them. CDR3 sequence: CASSLSYHYEQYF. CDR3 bases: TGTGCCAGCAGCCTTAGTTACCACTACGAGCAGTACTTC.

V usage is TRBV7-9 and J usage is TRBJ2-7; D is perhaps TRBD1 (6 bases). From germline, CDR1 is SEHNR and CDR2 FQNEAQ (reference sequence). Trimming removed 4 bases from V and 1 base from J, with 8 bases in between. The CDR3 contains 13 residues. This CDR3 reads CASSSGTSYEQYF. The CDR3 nucleotides read TGTGCCAGCAGCTCCGGGACATCCTACGAGCAGTACTTC. Drawing the rest from reference TRBV7-9 and TRBJ2-7, the complete variable domain is DTGVSQNPRHKITKRGQNVTFRCDPISEHNRLYWYRQTLGQGPEFLTYFQNEAQLEKSRLLSDRFSAERPKGSFSTLEIQRTEQGDSAMYLCASSSGTSYEQYFGPGTRLTVT.